This entry describes one TCR beta chain. Its antigen is currently unknown. With V trimmed by 0 bases and J by 6 bases, 3 bases remained unmatched. Germline V gene data show CDR1 as KGHSH and CDR2 as LQKENI. The CDR3 sequence is 14 residues long. The data originate from a study of cytomegalovirus exposure and HLA in healthy donors. Study-wide context: Within an early data release were tens of millions of unique TCRs drawn from HLA-typed donors.

Broader study findings: In most subjects, TCR beta sequences reportedly gave accurate predictions of HLA-A and HLA-B alleles. An ancestry cluster, one associated with Asian ancestry, reportedly showed fewer N-insertions than the approximately 670-donor mean in a later analysis. Because they were indistinguishable, some V segments, including TRBV6-2 and TRBV6-3, were excluded.

PCR primers comprised 60 Vbeta and 13 Jbeta primers. Sequencing was performed with immunoSEQ multiplex PCR; in TCRdb, only in-frame clones are kept and a portion is missing. The sample includes about 200,000 clones, 81% of them seen just once. This sequence originates from a man in his forties or fifties in good health and CMV-seropositive. The chain joins TRBV18 to TRBJ2-7, with TRBD2 matching over 9 bases. Specimen: PBMCs. The CDR3 loop reads CASSPPSLAGEQYF. DNA for the CDR3: TGTGCCAGCTCACCACCGTCACTAGCGGGCGAGCAGTACTTC.